This TCR beta chain comes out of a study of patients and donors after allogeneic stem cell transplantation. TCRdb processed the RT-PCR reads anew with MiXCR; each CDR3 protein has one entry. Among about 40,000 distinct CDR3 sequences, roughly 29% were seen once, and the ten largest hold more than 70%. CDR1 and CDR2 from the germline V gene are MDHEN and SYDVKM. V lost 6 bases and J lost 5; bases outside the gene matches: 9. The CDR3 is 16 residues long. The clonotype was recovered from a human donor who was either an allogeneic HSCT recipient or a stem cell or donor lymphocyte infusion donor (not recorded which). It is not recorded whose cells these are; they may come from a transplant donor. This rearrangement joins TRBV28 to TRBJ2-2; TRBD1 aligns across 10 bases. Source material: blood, either unsorted or a sorted T cell fraction (not recorded which). The CDR3 here is CASRRTGQGRTGELFF. CDR3 DNA: TGTGCCAGCAGGCGCACGGGACAGGGGAGGACCGGGGAGCTGTTTTTT.